Listed below are T cell receptor beta chains from one sample, sequenced in a study of tumor T cells in aggressive B-cell lymphoma. Sequenced by immunoSEQ multiplex PCR; TCRdb stores in-frame clones only, minus some. The table records about 11,000 clones, around 91% of them present only once. The sample consisted of tumor tissue. The receptors were gathered from an adult with diffuse large B cell lymphoma. Each CDR3 is given with its conserved first and last residue. A D gene is named only where the DNA matches it firmly. Size is omitted from some rows. Given values are once, few, many or a class for expanded clones.

>TRBD1|TRBJ2-1|14|NA|TRBV2
CASSLGQGINEQFF
TGTGCCAGCAGTCTGGGACAGGGCATCAATGAGCAGTTCTTC
>TRBD1|TRBJ2-7|14|NA|TRBV6-5
CASSWGQGRNEQYF
TGTGCCAGCAGTTGGGGACAGGGTAGAAACGAGCAGTACTTC
>TRBD1|TRBJ2-1|13|NA|TRBV7-9
CASSRTGPDEQFF
TGTGCCAGCAGCCGGACAGGTCCGGATGAGCAGTTCTTC
>NA|TRBJ1-4|15|NA|TRBV6-5
CASSPLGGSGEKLFF
TGTGCCAGCAGTCCCCTGGGGGGGAGTGGGGAAAAACTGTTTTTT
>NA|TRBJ1-1|13|NA|TRBV7-9
CASSPFTGFEAFF
TGTGCCAGCAGCCCCTTCACAGGTTTTGAAGCTTTCTTT
>NA|TRBJ2-5|15|NA|TRBV28
CALGGPGTLTSTQYF
TGTGCCCTCGGAGGTCCTGGAACCCTTACTTCGACCCAGTACTTC
>TRBD1|TRBJ1-6|15|NA|TRBV28
CASFSRGRVNSPLHF
TGTGCCAGTTTTTCCAGGGGGCGAGTGAATTCACCCCTCCACTTT
>NA|TRBJ2-1|15|few|TRBV7-6
CASSSFRGSYNEQFF
TGTGCCAGCAGCTCATTCCGGGGGTCCTACAATGAGCAGTTCTTC
>NA|TRBJ2-3|11|NA|TRBV28
CARGEEDTQYF
TGTGCCAGAGGGGAGGAGGATACGCAGTATTTT
>NA|TRBJ1-6|14|once|TRBV10-3
CAISAGLGNSPLHF
TGTGCCATCAGCGCAGGGCTGGGGAATTCACCCCTCCACTTT
>NA|TRBJ2-7|12|NA|TRBV27
CASGYSPYEQYF
TGTGCGTCGGGATACAGTCCCTACGAGCAGTACTTC
>NA|TRBJ2-1|17|NA|TRBV7-9
CASSPGSHESSYNEQFF
TGTGCCAGCAGCCCCGGGAGCCACGAGAGCTCCTACAATGAGCAGTTCTTC
>TRBD1|TRBJ1-5|12|NA|TRBV29-1
CSVRTGEQPQHF
TGCAGCGTCCGGACAGGGGAACAGCCCCAGCATTTT
>TRBD1|TRBJ2-1|16|NA|TRBV4-3
CASSQIGTGRKNEQFF
TGCGCCAGCAGCCAAATCGGGACAGGGAGGAAGAATGAGCAGTTCTTC
>NA|TRBJ2-7|13|NA|TRBV5-4
CASSPDRSYEQYF
TGTGCCAGCAGCCCCGACAGGTCCTACGAGCAGTACTTC
>NA|TRBJ2-2|11|NA|TRBV5-6
CASSLAGELFF
TGTGCCAGCAGCTTGGCTGGGGAGCTGTTTTTT
>NA|TRBJ2-7|14|once|TRBV5-5
CASSPRTESYEQYF
TGTGCCAGCAGCCCTCGGACAGAATCCTACGAGCAGTACTTC
>TRBD1|TRBJ1-2|14|NA|TRBV28
CASSGPGGYYGYTF
TGTGCCAGCAGTGGTCCAGGGGGCTACTATGGCTACACCTTC
>NA|TRBJ2-7|14|NA|TRBV2
CASTATAGSYEQYF
TGTGCCAGCACAGCGACGGCGGGGTCCTACGAGCAGTACTTC
>NA|TRBJ1-5|13|NA|TRBV5-1
CASSRGGGQPQHF
TGCGCCAGCAGCCGGGGGGGTGGTCAGCCCCAGCATTTT
>NA|TRBJ1-1|14|NA|TRBV7-2
CASSFWWGRTEAFF
TGTGCCAGCAGCTTCTGGTGGGGCCGCACTGAAGCTTTCTTT
>TRBD2|TRBJ2-3|15|once|TRBV4-2
CASSLGLVGTDTQYF
TGTGCCAGCAGCCTGGGACTAGTCGGCACAGATACGCAGTATTTT
>NA|TRBJ1-2|15|NA|TRBV4-3
CASSQEEGRVDGYTF
TGCGCCAGCAGCCAAGAGGAAGGCAGGGTGGATGGCTACACCTTC
>NA|TRBJ2-7|13|NA|TRBV18
CASSPPGTSEQYF
TGTGCCAGCTCACCACCTGGTACTAGCGAGCAGTACTTC
>NA|TRBJ2-2|14|NA|TRBV7-9
CASSTRSGTGELFF
TGTGCCAGCAGCACCCGTTCAGGGACCGGGGAGCTGTTTTTT
>TRBD2|TRBJ2-1|16|NA|TRBV28
CASSLLGLAGLGEQFF
TGTGCCAGCAGTTTATTGGGACTAGCGGGACTGGGTGAGCAGTTCTTC
>NA|TRBJ1-1|15|NA|TRBV19
CASSNYREGNTEAFF
TGTGCCAGTAGTAACTACAGGGAGGGGAACACTGAAGCTTTCTTT
>NA|TRBJ2-7|12|NA|TRBV5-5
CASSVDFYEQYF
TGTGCCAGCAGCGTGGACTTCTACGAGCAGTACTTC
>TRBD1|TRBJ2-3|16|NA|TRBV15
CATSRPGTGGTDTQYF
TGTGCCACCAGCAGACCCGGGACAGGGGGCACAGATACGCAGTATTTT
>NA|TRBJ1-4|12|NA|TRBV29-1
CSVAGTNEKLFF
TGCAGCGTTGCCGGTACTAATGAAAAACTGTTTTTT
>NA|TRBJ2-2|14|NA|TRBV30
CAWSRELRGGGLFF
TGTGCCTGGAGTCGGGAACTCCGCGGAGGCGGGCTGTTTTTT
>NA|TRBJ2-3|15|NA|TRBV6-5
CASSPPGRGSDTQYF
TGTGCCAGCAGCCCACCCGGGAGAGGGTCAGATACGCAGTATTTT
>TRBD1|TRBJ2-1|16|NA|TRBV18
CASSSDGDRGYNEQFF
TGTGCCAGCTCATCCGATGGGGACAGGGGTTACAATGAGCAGTTCTTC
>NA|TRBJ2-3|14|NA|TRBV2
CASSRESITDTQYF
TGTGCCAGCAGCCGGGAGAGCATTACAGATACGCAGTATTTT
>TRBD2|TRBJ2-7|14|NA|TRBV7-9
CASSLSGGAYEQYF
TGTGCCAGCAGCTTATCGGGGGGGGCCTACGAGCAGTACTTC
>NA|TRBJ1-3|16|NA|TRBV27
CASAGGGLSSGNTIYF
TGTGCCAGCGCCGGGGGAGGATTAAGCTCTGGAAACACCATATATTTT
>TRBD1|TRBJ2-7|13|NA|TRBV5-1
CASSLDRGHEQYF
TGCGCCAGCAGCTTGGACAGGGGCCACGAGCAGTACTTC
>TRBD1|TRBJ2-1|13|once|TRBV5-6
CASSRDRGNEQFF
TGTGCCAGCAGCCGAGACAGGGGGAATGAGCAGTTCTTC
>NA|TRBJ2-5|14|NA|TRBV4-1
CASSPGTNEETQYF
TGCGCCAGCAGCCCCGGGACAAACGAAGAGACCCAGTACTTC
>TRBD2|TRBJ2-1|17|NA|TRBV7-2
CASSLVGTSGSYNEQFF
TGTGCCAGCAGCTTAGTCGGGACTAGCGGGAGCTACAATGAGCAGTTCTTC
>NA|TRBJ1-2|14|NA|TRBV5-1
CASSLDAGYYGYTF
TGCGCCAGCAGCTTGGATGCAGGGTACTATGGCTACACCTTC
>TRBD1|TRBJ1-5|15|NA|TRBV19
CASSARQGGNQPQHF
TGTGCCAGTAGTGCCCGACAGGGGGGAAATCAGCCCCAGCATTTT
>TRBD1|TRBJ2-2|16|NA|TRBV5-1
CASSSQGALETGELFF
TGCGCCAGCAGCTCGCAGGGGGCGTTGGAAACCGGGGAGCTGTTTTTT
>NA|TRBJ2-1|16|NA|TRBV19
CASSLSFSGTYNEQFF
TGTGCCAGTAGCCTCTCTTTTAGCGGTACCTACAATGAGCAGTTCTTC
>NA|TRBJ1-2|15|NA|TRBV11-2
CASSLNGGAVYGYTF
TGTGCCAGCAGCTTGAATGGGGGGGCGGTCTATGGCTACACCTTC
>NA|TRBJ1-1|13|NA|TRBV7-9
CASSLFMNTEAFF
TGTGCCAGCAGCTTGTTCATGAACACTGAAGCTTTCTTT